This T cell receptor (beta chain) was observed in a study of T cell clonotyping in hematopoietic cell transplantation. Sequenced by immunoSEQ multiplex PCR; TCRdb stores in-frame clones only, minus some. The sample holds some 35,000 clones, approximately 95% seen once. Trimming took 0 bases from V and 4 from J, leaving 16 bases between them. CDR1 is LGHNA, CDR2 YSLEER, per germline. The CDR3 extends over 18 amino acids. Noted time point: recipient sample about 28 days before transplant, after cytoreduction. This receptor was identified in a man aged 40-49 years with chronic myeloid leukemia. Some clones in this sample may be carry-over from other donors' samples. The V gene is TRBV4-3, the J gene TRBJ2-6; no firm D call. The sample was peripheral blood mononuclear cells, taken before stem cell transplant. The DNA of the CDR3 is TGCGCCAGCAGCCAAGAAGGCCCGTATGTCTCGGGGGCCAACGTCCTGACTTTC. Amino acid sequence: CASSQEGPYVSGANVLTF.